This passage covers 29 T cell receptor beta chains from one sample sequenced in a study of blood T cell repertoires in COVID-19 (dated by TCRdb to 2018 to 2021). The method was the immunoSEQ multiplex PCR assay. In TCRdb, the immuneACCESS table is reduced to in-frame sequences with V and J assigned. These tables do not hold every clone; where another copy was compared, an unresolved V gene accounts for under half, and the others remain unexplained. This sample lists 95,000 or so clones; more than 70% were detected once. The ten top clones hold about a sixth of the sample. Sequenced: peripheral blood. These receptors were taken from a human donor in a cohort sampled during active COVID-19.

The CDR3 is CASSPQGRSTTGELFF. CDR3 nucleotide sequence: TGTGCCAGCAGTCCCCAGGGGAGATCGACCACCGGGGAGCTGTTTTTT. This sequence joins TRBV28 and TRBJ2-2; possible D gene TRBD1, 6 bases. The germline V and J ends were trimmed by 5 bases and 4 bases, with 17 bases remaining between them. Germline CDR1 reads MDHEN; CDR2 reads SYDVKM. This CDR3 spans 16 amino acids.

This clone showed up just a few times. The genes are TRBV7-2 and TRBJ1-2; no definite D call. The V end lost 2 bases, the J end lost 2 bases, and 6 bases lay between the germline ends. The germline CDR1 and CDR2 sequences are SGHTA and FQGNSA. The CDR3 contains 13 residues. CDR3 sequence: CASSLYQNYGYTF. DNA for the CDR3: TGTGCCAGCAGCTTATATCAGAACTATGGCTACACCTTC. The full variable domain, in which reference TRBV7-2 and TRBJ1-2 provide the parts outside the CDR3, is GAGVSQSPSNKVTEKGKDVELRCDPISGHTALYWYRQSLGQGLEFLIYFQGNSAPDKSGLPSDRFSAERTGGSVSTLTIQRTQQEDSAVYLCASSLYQNYGYTFGSGTRLTVV.

The rearrangement joins TRBV3-1 (or the pseudogene TRBV3-2) to TRBJ2-1; D uncertain. The germline gives CDR1 LGHDT, CDR2 YNNKEL (reference sequence). V was trimmed by 3 bases and J by 0 bases, leaving 9 bases between them. CDR3 length: 15 amino acids. The CDR3 sequence is CASSHGTSSYNEQFF. In DNA form, the CDR3 reads TGTGCCAGCAGCCATGGTACCAGCTCCTACAATGAGCAGTTCTTC.

The chain recombines TRBV27 with TRBJ1-3; weak D call: TRBD1 (6 bases). The CDR3 extends over 15 amino acids. The V gene's germline CDR1 is MNHEY and CDR2 SMNVEV (reference sequence). Trimming stripped 4 bases from V and 0 bases from J, with 10 bases between. The CDR3 loop reads CASSSGEFSGNTIYF. The DNA of the CDR3 is TGTGCCAGCAGTTCAGGGGAGTTCTCTGGAAACACCATATATTTT.

The rearrangement uses TRBV6-5 and TRBJ2-2; maybe TRBD1 (5 bases). Germline CDR1 is MNHEY and CDR2 is SVGAGI. The CDR3 runs 15 residues. V lost 4 bases to trimming and J lost 0 bases, with 9 bases between them. The CDR3 protein is CASSLYRTNTGELFF. The CDR3 nucleotides are TGTGCCAGCAGTTTGTACAGGACGAACACCGGGGAGCTGTTTTTT.

In this sample, this clone turned up once. V usage is TRBV9 and J usage is TRBJ2-3; 7 positions match TRBD2. J gave up 0 bases and V 0 bases, and 4 bases lay outside the gene matches. The CDR3 totals 16 residues. Germline-derived CDR1 and CDR2 are SGDLS and YYNGEE. The CDR3 region has the DNA TGTGCCAGCAGCGTAGAACTAGCGACCAGCACAGATACGCAGTATTTT. As protein: CASSVELATSTDTQYF.

In its sample, this clone was seen many times. This chain uses TRBV4-2 with TRBJ1-1, with 7 bases lining up with TRBD1. After removal of 4 bases from V and 5 bases from J, the junction contained 7 bases not matched to a gene. Germline loops: CDR1 LGHNA, CDR2 YNFKEQ. The CDR3 is made up of 14 amino acids. The CDR3 region is CASSRTGAGTEAFF. The CDR3 DNA reads TGTGCCAGCAGCCGCACAGGGGCGGGTACTGAAGCTTTCTTT.

Here the CDR3 DNA reads TGTGCCAGCAGACCCAGACAGGGCCCCACTGAAGCTTTCTTT. This sequence encodes CASRPRQGPTEAFF. The gene calls are TRBV28 and TRBJ1-1, with 7 bases lining up with TRBD1. This CDR3 has 14 amino acids. Trimming at V came to 6 bases and at J to 4 bases, leaving 8 bases not matched to a gene. CDR1 is MDHEN, CDR2 SYDVKM, per germline.

This clone was recorded a few times. The chain uses TRBV6-6 and TRBJ2-7; D unclear. The CDR3 has 11 amino acids. Trimming removed 7 bases at V and 3 bases at J, with 7 bases between. CDR1 is MNHNY, CDR2 SVGAGI, per germline (reference sequence). The CDR3 bases are TGTGCCAGCATCGCCAGCTACGAGCAGTACTTC. It is translated as CASIASYEQYF.

This clone appeared a single time. CDR3 nucleotides: TGTGCCAGCAGCTATTCGGGAGGAATTGGCGAGCAGTACTTC. Translating gives CASSYSGGIGEQYF. J is TRBJ2-7 and V is TRBV7-2; 7 bases are shared with TRBD2. With 4 bases clipped from V and 6 bases from J, the junction kept 9 bases outside the gene matches. Germline values: CDR1 SGHTA, CDR2 FQGNSA. The length of the CDR3 is 14 residues.

The chain uses TRBV5-6 and TRBJ1-5; tentative D call: TRBD1 (5 bases). The CDR3 has 13 amino acids. The germline V and J ends were trimmed by 0 bases and 5 bases, with 6 bases remaining between them. Germline V CDR1 and CDR2: SGHDT, YYEEEE. Written as DNA, the CDR3 is TGTGCCAGCAGCTTGGTAGGGGATCAGCCCCAGCATTTT. Residues: CASSLVGDQPQHF.

The CDR3 DNA follows: TGCGCCAGCAGCCCGGACAGTCCCATCAATCAGCCCCAGCATTTT. Protein: CASSPDSPINQPQHF. This sequence joins TRBV5-1 and TRBJ1-5; tentatively, D is TRBD1 (6 bases). The germline V and J ends were trimmed by 4 bases and 3 bases, with 14 bases remaining between them. Germline V gene lookup returns CDR1 SGHRS and CDR2 YFSETQ. The CDR3 covers 15 residues. Combining the CDR3 with reference TRBV5-1 and TRBJ1-5 gives the whole variable domain KAGVTQTPRYLIKTRGQQVTLSCSPISGHRSVSWYQQTPGQGLQFLFEYFSETQRNKGNFPGRFSGRQFSNSRSEMNVSTLELGDSALYLCASSPDSPINQPQHFGDGTRLSIL.

With regard to this clone: Compared with germline, one end of the junction differs, possibly owing to a read error. The chain has TRBV4-2 and TRBJ1-2; 12 bases align to TRBD1. This CDR3 comprises 12 residues. Germline V CDR1 and CDR2: LGHNA, YNFKEQ. The CDR3 bases are TGTGCCAGCAGCCAAGGGGGACAGGGGGCCTTATTC. It specifies CASSQGGQGALF.

This clone turned up a few times. The gene calls are TRBV10-2 and TRBJ2-7; 8 nucleotides match TRBD2. Germline CDR1 reads WSHSY; CDR2 reads SAAADI. V was pared by 4 bases and J by 7 bases, with 9 bases of the junction left unmatched. The CDR3 contains 14 residues. The CDR3 reads CASSVLSGGREQYF. The DNA of the CDR3 is TGCGCCAGCAGTGTCCTCTCGGGGGGGCGGGAGCAGTACTTC.

The chain links TRBV30 to TRBJ1-6; weak D call: TRBD1 (6 bases). V was pared by 6 bases and J by 7 bases, with 16 bases between. The CDR3 runs to 14 residues. CDR1 is GTSNPN, CDR2 SVGIG, per germline (reference sequence). This CDR3 is CACLSGTPNSPLHF. As DNA, the CDR3 is TGTGCCTGTCTGTCCGGGACACCCAATTCACCCCTCCACTTT.

The chain joins TRBV7-9 to TRBJ1-1, with D unclear. The CDR3 loop spans 11 amino acids. CDR1 and CDR2 (germline): SEHNR, FQNEAQ (reference sequence). V lost 5 bases and J lost 6, with 7 bases in between. The CDR3 loop reads CASSPYPEAFF. The CDR3 coding sequence is TGTGCCAGCAGCCCTTATCCTGAAGCTTTCTTT.

This clone has just one count. The chain's CDR3 is CASSVRGESGTTGGYTF. CDR3 sequence (DNA): TGTGCCAGCAGCGTGAGAGGGGAGAGCGGGACAACGGGTGGCTACACCTTC. The V call is TRBV9, the J call TRBJ1-2; possible D gene TRBD1, 6 bases. Germline loops: CDR1 SGDLS, CDR2 YYNGEE. CDR3 length: 17 residues. Trimming removed 2 bases from V and 7 bases from J, with 24 bases in between.

In nucleotides, the CDR3 is TGTGCCAGCAGCGGGGCCGGGACAGGGGGCTCCGAGCAGTACTTC. Encoded protein: CASSGAGTGGSEQYF. The chain links TRBV2 to TRBJ2-7; 12 bases map to TRBD1. J lost 6 bases, V lost 6 bases, and 9 bases had no gene match. Germline CDR1 and CDR2: SNHLY and FYNNEI. CDR3 length: 15 amino acids. The entire variable domain, with the rest obtained from reference TRBV2 and TRBJ2-7, is as follows: EPEVTQTPSHQVTQMGQEVILRCVPISNHLYFYWYRQILGQKVEFLVSFYNNEISEKSEIFDDQFSVERPDGSNFTLKIRSTKLEDSAMYFCASSGAGTGGSEQYFGPGTRLTVT.

The rearrangement uses TRBV3-1 (or the pseudogene TRBV3-2) and TRBJ1-1; D is unclear. Looked up from germline, CDR1 is LGHDT and CDR2 is YNNKEL (reference sequence). The CDR3 consists of 13 residues. V gave up 1 base and J gave up 1 base, with 4 bases separating them. In nucleotides, the CDR3 is TGTGCCAGCAGCCAAGTTCAGAACACTGAAGCTTTCTTT. It translates to CASSQVQNTEAFF.

This rearrangement joins TRBV5-1 to TRBJ1-1; a weak D match, TRBD1 (5 bases). The CDR3 consists of 13 residues. The germline gives CDR1 SGHRS, CDR2 YFSETQ. Trimming shortened V by 0 bases and J by 3 bases, and 6 bases separated the two germline ends. CDR3 protein: CASSLVGDTEAFF. CDR3 coding DNA: TGCGCCAGCAGCTTGGTAGGGGACACTGAAGCTTTCTTT.

The chain couples TRBV18 to TRBJ1-3; 7 bases fit TRBD1. V shed 2 bases, J shed 0 bases, and the junction held 7 bases outside the gene matches. Germline-derived CDR1 and CDR2 are KGHSH and LQKENI. The CDR3 is 17 residues long. CDR3 in DNA: TGTGCCAGCTCACCAAACCCGGACAGGAACTCTGGAAACACCATATATTTT. Translated, it gives CASSPNPDRNSGNTIYF.

This clone occurred once. The chain couples TRBV6-2 or TRBV6-3 to TRBJ2-2; D may be TRBD2 (6 bases). Germline values: CDR1 MNHEY, CDR2 SVGEGT. V was pared by 6 bases and J by 7 bases, with 18 bases between. The CDR3 runs to 15 residues. In nucleotides, the CDR3 is TGTGCCAGCAGCCGGGACTCCCGGAGGGGCGGGGAGCTGTTTTTT. It specifies CASSRDSRRGGELFF.

The chain links TRBV27 to TRBJ2-7, with a weak D call TRBD1 (6 bases). This CDR3 has 14 amino acids. Germline lookup yields CDR1 MNHEY and CDR2 SMNVEV (reference sequence). Between the trimmed V and J ends, which lost 5 bases and 0 bases, there was a span of 11 bases. CDR3: CASSLDRSSYEQYF. The CDR3 coding sequence is TGTGCCAGCAGTCTAGACAGGAGCTCCTACGAGCAGTACTTC.

V and J are TRBV29-1 and TRBJ2-7, with TRBD1 matching over 9 bases. The germline V gene encodes CDR1 SQVTM and CDR2 ANQGSEA. The CDR3 has 13 amino acids. The V and J ends lost 7 bases and 5 bases, in that order; junction bases with no gene match: 9. Here the CDR3 DNA reads TGCAGCGGCTCGGGACAGGGAAGGAACGAGCAGTACTTC. Translated, it gives CSGSGQGRNEQYF.

The V call is TRBV3-1 (or the pseudogene TRBV3-2), the J call TRBJ1-1; 10 bases fit TRBD1. The V gene's germline CDR1 is LGHDT and CDR2 YNNKEL (reference sequence). With V trimmed by 1 base and J by 4 bases, 3 bases remained unmatched. This CDR3 has 15 residues. The CDR3 loop is CASSQGWTGGTEAFF. CDR3 DNA sequence: TGTGCCAGCAGCCAAGGGTGGACAGGGGGCACTGAAGCTTTCTTT.

The V and J genes are TRBV7-3 and TRBJ1-2; D is unclear. Germline loops: CDR1 SGHTA, CDR2 FQGTGA. The CDR3 is 17 amino acids. Trimming pared 5 bases from V and 3 bases from J, leaving 22 bases between. CDR3 DNA: TGTGCCAGCAGCCCGTATACCGGACCCGGCGGGTACTATGGCTACACCTTC. Protein: CASSPYTGPGGYYGYTF.

The rearrangement uses TRBV7-2 and TRBJ1-1, with TRBD1 as a possible D gene (6 bases). This CDR3 region has 14 residues. The V and J ends lost 5 bases and 5 bases respectively, with 15 bases between them. Germline V gives CDR1 SGHTA, CDR2 FQGNSA. The CDR3 loop reads CASSPGGGRTEAFF. Written as DNA, the CDR3 is TGTGCCAGCAGCCCCGGGGGCGGGAGAACTGAAGCTTTCTTT.

The sample holds a few counts of this clone. V usage is TRBV4-1 and J usage is TRBJ1-5; D is ambiguous. V lost 1 base and J 3 bases, leaving 16 bases between the germline ends. The germline CDR1 and CDR2 sequences are MGHRA and YSYEKL. CDR3 size: 17 residues. The CDR3 loop is CASSQGLSRGANQPQHF. CDR3 sequence (DNA): TGCGCCAGCAGCCAAGGGTTGTCTCGGGGAGCCAATCAGCCCCAGCATTTT.

A remark on this clone: This is likely a read error, given that the CDR3 carries no conserved phenylalanine or tryptophan at its end. Because the CDR3's place on the DNA is in doubt, the DNA is left out and the CDR3 is given as listed by TCRdb. The J gene is TRBJ1-6, the V gene TRBV5-8; TRBD1 is taken as the D call from the table, unchecked against the DNA. The germline gives CDR1 SGHTS, CDR2 YDEGEE. The CDR3 has 9 residues if both end residues are counted. The CDR3 region is CASSLVVPS.